This record covers a single T cell receptor (beta chain). This record belongs to a study of blood T cells in healthy people across ages. The authors ran a second PCR of about 7 to 11 cycles using a sample-barcoded 5' primer and a J-beta primer mix. TCRdb reanalysed the 5' RACE reads using MiXCR and keeps one entry per CDR3 protein. The data contain about 1.1 million distinct CDR3 sequences, 30% to 40% of them singletons. With V trimmed by 5 bases and J by 1 base, 10 bases remained unmatched. The CDR3 extends over 15 amino acids. Germline CDR1 and CDR2: DFQATT and SNEGSKA (reference sequence). The specimen was blood. This chain joins TRBV20-1 and TRBJ1-2, with 7 bases matching TRBD1. The origin of this receptor is a man younger than 30 in good health. The CDR3 loop is CSAAPDRENNYGYTF. The CDR3 region has the DNA TGCAGTGCTGCCCCCGACAGGGAGAATAACTATGGCTACACCTTC.